The rows below give T cell receptor beta chains drawn from one sample of a study of PD-1 blockade in classical Hodgkin lymphoma. The method was immunoSEQ multiplex PCR; TCRdb's version includes in-frame clones alone and lacks a portion of them. Counted here are 25,000 to 35,000 clones, about two thirds occurring once; the ten biggest clones make up about 3.3%. The sample consisted of peripheral blood mononuclear cells (PBMCs), taken before the second cycle of nivolumab. These receptors all come from a human donor with classical Hodgkin lymphoma. CDR3s leave out the opening cysteine and the closing phenylalanine or tryptophan. Fields, in order: V gene, CDR3 protein.

>TRBV27
ASSLGGTQY
>TRBV9
ASSVVENPGTALMEGYGYT
>TRBV27
ASSSQGAGNTIY
>TRBV7-2
ASSKTVGGEKLF
>TRBV4-3
ASSPSVGGYT
>TRBV6-6
ASSSRQTDEQF
>TRBV19
ASSLLPTYEQY
>TRBV28
ASSLPPTGGRETQY
>TRBV10-3
AISQDSSYEQY
>TRBV5-1
ASSPGGGSSYEQY
>TRBV14
ASSLGTYEQY
>TRBV2
ASSVLAGNTGELF
>TRBV28
ASRTLTGGYIQY
>TRBV7-8
ASSSRTGTYNEQF